The 9 T cell receptor beta chains presented below share a single source sample, sequenced in a study of blood T cell repertoires in COVID-19. Assay: immunoSEQ multiplex PCR; the TCRdb copy retains only in-frame clones and omits some. Of about 150,000 clones in the sample, 65% to 80% were seen once. The sample consisted of PBMCs or T cells enriched from blood (not recorded which). The receptors were gathered from a woman in her 70s in a cohort exposed to, infected with or recovered from COVID-19 (not recorded which).

The count of this clone is one. V is TRBV10-3 and J is TRBJ2-7; TRBD1 agrees at 11 bases. Germline CDR1 and CDR2: ENHRY and SYGVKD. The V gene end was trimmed by 8 bases and the J gene end by 3 bases; junction bases not matched to a gene: 3. CDR3 length: 13 residues. This chain's CDR3 is CAISGQGGYEQYF. Here the CDR3 DNA reads TGTGCCATCTCGGGACAGGGGGGCTACGAGCAGTACTTC.

This clone appeared a few times. This chain joins TRBV30 and TRBJ2-7; D ambiguous. Germline-derived CDR1 and CDR2 are GTSNPN and SVGIG (reference sequence). The CDR3 loop spans 12 amino acids. V was pared by 0 bases and J by 9 bases, with 12 bases between. The CDR3 sequence: CAWSVRNGGQYF. The DNA of the CDR3 is TGTGCCTGGAGTGTACGAAACGGCGGGCAGTACTTC.

This chain joins TRBV6-2 or TRBV6-3 and TRBJ1-2; 9 positions match TRBD1. This CDR3 region has 14 residues. Germline lookup yields CDR1 MNHEY and CDR2 SVGEGT. V shed 5 bases, J shed 5 bases, and the junction held 6 bases outside the gene matches. This CDR3 is CASSRDRGKYGYTF. The DNA of the CDR3 is TGTGCCAGCAGTCGAGACAGGGGGAAGTATGGCTACACCTTC.

The chain is built from TRBV6-2 or TRBV6-3 and TRBJ1-5, with a tentative D call TRBD1 (5 bases). Germline assignment: CDR1 MNHEY and CDR2 SVGEGT. The V and J ends lost 2 bases and 0 bases respectively, with 11 bases between them. There are 16 residues in the CDR3. The CDR3 sequence is CASSYVQGLSNQPQHF. CDR3 nucleotides: TGTGCCAGCAGTTACGTTCAGGGACTTAGCAATCAGCCCCAGCATTTT.

The gene calls are TRBV28 and TRBJ1-1; no clear D gene. The V and J ends lost 8 bases and 0 bases respectively, with 10 bases between them. Germline V gives CDR1 MDHEN, CDR2 SYDVKM. The CDR3 is 13 amino acids. CDR3 sequence reads: CASGGDMNTEAFF. The CDR3 DNA sequence: TGTGCCAGCGGAGGAGACATGAACACTGAAGCTTTCTTT.

The chain couples TRBV3-1 (or the pseudogene TRBV3-2) to TRBJ2-3, with TRBD1 identical over 9 bases. V dropped 4 bases and J dropped 5; count of bases not matched to a gene: 1. The CDR3 length is 13 residues. Germline V gives CDR1 LGHDT, CDR2 YNNKEL (reference sequence). CDR3 amino acids: CASSPTGGDTQYF. In DNA, the CDR3 is TGTGCCAGCAGCCCGACAGGGGGAGATACGCAGTATTTT.

This clone was detected only a few times. The gene calls are TRBV5-1 and TRBJ2-7; 9 positions agree with TRBD1. Germline V lookup: CDR1 SGHRS, CDR2 YFSETQ. The V segment lost 0 bases and the J segment 6 bases; nucleotides outside the gene matches: 19. The length of the CDR3 is 19 residues. In nucleotides, the CDR3 is TGCGCCAGCAGCTTGGGGCCGCCTCTCCCCTTCGGACAGGGGTTCGAGCAGTACTTC. This encodes CASSLGPPLPFGQGFEQYF. The full variable domain, its missing parts supplied by reference TRBV5-1 and TRBJ2-7, is KAGVTQTPRYLIKTRGQQVTLSCSPISGHRSVSWYQQTPGQGLQFLFEYFSETQRNKGNFPGRFSGRQFSNSRSEMNVSTLELGDSALYLCASSLGPPLPFGQGFEQYFGPGTRLTVT.

This chain uses TRBV5-5 with TRBJ1-2; D remains unclear. The germline V gene encodes CDR1 SGHKS and CDR2 YYEKEE (reference sequence). The CDR3 runs 15 residues. V lost 2 bases and J 4 bases, leaving 15 bases between the germline ends. CDR3 DNA: TGTGCCAGCAGCTTAGGTGGAGGAGGAACCTATGGCTACACCTTC. Its translation: CASSLGGGGTYGYTF.

The chain recombines TRBV12-3 or TRBV12-4 with TRBJ1-5, with D possibly being TRBD1 (6 bases). Trimming took off 4 bases at V and 8 bases at J, with 12 bases between the two ends. The CDR3 totals 13 residues. The CDR3 nucleotides read TGTGCCAGCAGTTCGGGACATTCGAAGCCCCAGCATTTT. This encodes CASSSGHSKPQHF.